This entry lists 32 T cell receptor beta chains sequenced from one sample in a study of beta chain features in type 1 diabetes (dated by TCRdb to 2017 to 2018). What the work shows at the level of the full study, not this receptor alone: A moderate but significant shortening of TCRB CDR3 length was observed in type 1 diabetes patients in all four CD4+ subsets.

No antigen has been identified for these receptors. To prepare the library, the immunoSEQ multiplex PCR assay was applied. The High Capacity cDNA Reverse Transcription Kit was used to reverse transcribe all of the isolated RNA, meaning that expressed TCRB transcripts were what got sequenced. Sourced from immuneACCESS, this table was stored by TCRdb with only in-frame sequences that have V and J called. A share of the clones is absent; for the studies checked, an unresolved V gene accounts for under half, and the remainder has no known explanation. The sample contains under 55,000 clones, roughly 40% of them found a single time. The leading ten clones occupy approximately 1.4% of the sample. Input material: Tregs from blood. Taken with the paper, the label for cell subset or site translates to: regulatory CD4+ T cells. Receptor source: a man aged 25 to 40 with type 1 diabetes.

This rearrangement joins TRBV5-1 to TRBJ2-7; 12 bases line up with TRBD2. This CDR3 has 16 amino acids. In germline, CDR1 is SGHRS, CDR2 YFSETQ. The V and J ends lost 5 bases and 7 bases, in that order; junction bases with no gene match: 13. CDR3 DNA sequence: TGCGCCAGCAGTTCTCTCAGACTAGCGGGAGCGGGGGAGCAGTACTTC. The encoded protein is CASSSLRLAGAGEQYF.

The genes are TRBV5-4 and TRBJ2-5, with 11 bases fitting TRBD2. Germline CDR1 is SGHNT and CDR2 is YYREEE (reference sequence). With V trimmed by 2 bases and J by 5 bases, 8 bases remained unmatched. This CDR3 region has 16 residues. Here the CDR3 reads CASSFVSGREAETQYF. CDR3 DNA: TGTGCCAGCAGCTTTGTTAGCGGGAGGGAGGCGGAGACCCAGTACTTC.

The V gene is TRBV30, the J gene TRBJ2-3; 9 positions match TRBD1. The germline CDR1 and CDR2 sequences are GTSNPN and SVGIG (reference sequence). The V gene end was trimmed by 2 bases and the J gene end by 4 bases; junction bases not matched to a gene: 4. The CDR3 extends over 14 amino acids. The CDR3 spells CAWSPGQGPDTQYF. The CDR3 nucleotides read TGTGCCTGGAGTCCGGGACAGGGCCCAGATACGCAGTATTTT.

The V gene is TRBV28, the J gene TRBJ2-7; 7 bases line up with TRBD1. J lost 4 bases, V lost 5 bases, and 2 bases had no gene match. This CDR3 has 12 residues. From germline, CDR1 is MDHEN and CDR2 SYDVKM. In DNA form, the CDR3 reads TGTGCCAGCAGTCCCAGGGGGTACGAGCAGTACTTC. Its protein product is CASSPRGYEQYF.

This clone was counted between two and nine times. The V gene is TRBV4-2, the J gene TRBJ2-7, with 8 bases lining up with TRBD1. Germline V gene lookup returns CDR1 LGHNA and CDR2 YNFKEQ. This CDR3 is 15 amino acids long. The V and J ends lost 1 base and 2 bases, in that order; junction bases with no gene match: 4. In DNA, the CDR3 is TGTGCCAGCAGCCAAGTGACAGGGGCAACCTACGAGCAGTACTTC. Translation: CASSQVTGATYEQYF.

This clone was recorded a few times. The V call is TRBV5-1, the J call TRBJ2-1; D is possibly TRBD1 (6 bases). The CDR3 has 11 residues. V lost 4 bases to trimming and J lost 13 bases, with 12 bases between them. CDR1 SGHRS and CDR2 YFSETQ come from the germline V gene. For the CDR3, the DNA is TGCGCCAGCAGCCCCGGACAGATCCAGTTCTTC. Residues: CASSPGQIQFF.

The chain combines TRBV7-2 with TRBJ2-7; 9 positions match TRBD2. The germline gives CDR1 SGHTA, CDR2 FQGNSA. The CDR3 loop spans 18 amino acids. V was pared by 4 bases and J by 0 bases, with 13 bases of the junction left unmatched. The CDR3 region has the DNA TGTGCCAGCAGCTCCCGAGCGGGAGGTCTATCTAGCTCCTACGAGCAGTACTTC. This codes for CASSSRAGGLSSSYEQYF.

The chain employs TRBV25-1 and TRBJ1-1; D perhaps matches TRBD1 (6 bases). V was shortened by 7 bases and J by 0 bases, with 9 bases between the two germline ends. The CDR3 runs 13 residues. Germline CDR1 reads MGHDK; CDR2 reads SYGVNS. CDR3 bases: TGTGCCAGCACACGGGACATGAACACTGAAGCTTTCTTT. This gives the protein CASTRDMNTEAFF.

V and J are TRBV10-3 and TRBJ2-3, with 7 bases fitting TRBD2. J was trimmed by 4 bases and V by 10 bases; bases with no gene match: 14. CDR3 size: 15 residues. Germline V gene data show CDR1 as ENHRY and CDR2 as SYGVKD. CDR3 nucleotide sequence: TGTGCCACACGGCGGGAGCAAACCCGACCAGATACGCAGTATTTT. Protein sequence: CATRREQTRPDTQYF.

This clone was detected a few times. The J gene is TRBJ2-3, the V gene TRBV29-1; tentatively, D is TRBD2 (5 bases). Per germline, CDR1 SQVTM and CDR2 ANQGSEA. V lost 7 bases to trimming and J lost 1 base, with 15 bases between them. CDR3 size: 14 residues. CDR3 protein: CSAAGVSGTDTQYF. CDR3 DNA sequence: TGCAGCGCGGCGGGTGTGTCTGGCACAGATACGCAGTATTTT.

V is TRBV7-2 and J is TRBJ2-1, with TRBD1 matching over 8 bases. The ends lost 6 bases at V and 7 bases at J; junction bases unmatched: 11. Germline V gene sequence: CDR1 SGHTA, CDR2 FQGNSA. This CDR3 spans 15 amino acids. The CDR3 DNA reads TGTGCCAGCAGTCAAACAGGGGGGTTCGCGAATGAGCAGTTCTTC. Encoded protein: CASSQTGGFANEQFF.

The rearrangement uses TRBV5-1 and TRBJ1-4; 7 nucleotides align to TRBD1. CDR3 size: 15 residues. The V gene's germline CDR1 is SGHRS and CDR2 YFSETQ. V lost 6 bases and J lost 0; bases outside the gene matches: 5. CDR3 DNA sequence: TGCGCCAGCACATCCGGACAGGCAACTAATGAAAAACTGTTTTTT. Its protein is CASTSGQATNEKLFF.

The gene calls are TRBV6-5 and TRBJ1-1; D remains ambiguous. The CDR3 extends over 15 amino acids. V lost 2 bases to trimming and J lost 1 base, with 11 bases between them. Germline loops: CDR1 MNHEY, CDR2 SVGAGI. The CDR3 sequence is CASSYRRVPNTEAFF. The CDR3 DNA reads as TGTGCCAGCAGTTACCGAAGAGTCCCGAACACTGAAGCTTTCTTT.

This clone was seen only a few times. The chain couples TRBV5-1 to TRBJ2-3; D is ambiguous. V was cut by 0 bases and J by 6 bases, with 14 bases left in between. This CDR3 spans 15 amino acids. Germline V gene sequence: CDR1 SGHRS, CDR2 YFSETQ. CDR3 nucleotides: TGCGCCAGCAGCTTGGGGGCTATGACGTCGGATACGCAGTATTTT. This codes for CASSLGAMTSDTQYF.

The rearrangement links TRBV7-3 to TRBJ1-2, with TRBD1 matching over 8 bases. CDR1 is SGHTA, CDR2 FQGTGA, per germline. V shed 5 bases, J shed 2 bases, and the junction held 7 bases outside the gene matches. The CDR3 covers 15 residues. CDR3 nucleotides: TGTGCCAGCAGCCCCGGACAGGGCTACAACTATGGCTACACCTTC. Translation: CASSPGQGYNYGYTF.

This clone was detected a few times. The chain employs TRBV28 and TRBJ2-4; maybe TRBD2 (5 bases). Germline CDR1 and CDR2: MDHEN and SYDVKM. V was cut by 5 bases and J by 1 base, with 6 bases left in between. The CDR3 contains 13 residues. In nucleotides, the CDR3 is TGTGCCAGCAGTGGGGAGGCCAAAAACATTCAGTACTTC. Amino acid sequence: CASSGEAKNIQYF.

The gene calls are TRBV27 and TRBJ1-1; 11 bases fit TRBD1. The CDR3 runs to 17 residues. Looked up from germline, CDR1 is MNHEY and CDR2 is SMNVEV (reference sequence). V shed 4 bases and J 1 base; nucleotides not matched to a gene: 8. CDR3 protein: CASSSDRTGGWNTEAFF. Written as DNA, the CDR3 is TGTGCCAGCAGTTCGGACCGGACAGGGGGCTGGAACACTGAAGCTTTCTTT.

This chain connects TRBV5-4 to TRBJ2-7; 11 bases fit TRBD2. After removal of 4 bases from V and 3 bases from J, the junction contained 3 bases not matched to a gene. The CDR3 has 14 amino acids. Germline lookup yields CDR1 SGHNT and CDR2 YYREEE (reference sequence). This chain's CDR3 is CASSSGLAGYEQYF. The CDR3 DNA sequence: TGTGCCAGCAGCAGTGGACTAGCGGGCTACGAGCAGTACTTC.

J is TRBJ1-1 and V is TRBV7-8; TRBD1 might be the D (6 bases). The CDR3 has 14 amino acids. Trimming cost V 5 bases and J 1 base, with 11 bases left between them. Germline V gives CDR1 SGHVS, CDR2 FQNEAQ. Here the CDR3 DNA reads TGTGCCAGCAGCGCAACGACAGGGAACACTGAAGCTTTCTTT. Translated, it gives CASSATTGNTEAFF.

The genes are TRBV18 and TRBJ2-5, with a tentative D call TRBD1 (6 bases). There are 13 residues in the CDR3. Germline V gene sequence: CDR1 KGHSH, CDR2 LQKENI. The V end was cut by 4 bases, the J end by 1 base, with 7 bases between. CDR3 amino acids: CASSRDIQETQYF. As DNA, the CDR3 is TGTGCCAGCTCACGGGACATCCAAGAGACCCAGTACTTC.

This clone appeared a few times. This chain connects TRBV5-1 to TRBJ1-1, with D maybe TRBD1 (6 bases). Germline V lookup: CDR1 SGHRS, CDR2 YFSETQ. The CDR3 loop spans 15 amino acids. V lost 3 bases and J 5 bases, leaving 17 bases between the germline ends. CDR3 coding DNA: TGCGCCAGCAGCTGGAAACAGGGCCCGGGTACTGAAGCTTTCTTT. Its protein product is CASSWKQGPGTEAFF.

This clone was seen a handful of times. The rearrangement joins TRBV29-1 to TRBJ1-2; TRBD1 matches at 8 bases. The CDR3 covers 13 residues. With 4 bases clipped from V and 4 bases from J, the junction kept 5 bases outside the gene matches. CDR1 and CDR2 from the germline V gene are SQVTM and ANQGSEA. This chain's CDR3 is CSVANRGGYGYTF. CDR3 DNA sequence: TGCAGCGTTGCAAACAGGGGGGGCTATGGCTACACCTTC. Full variable domain (rest looked up from reference TRBV29-1 and TRBJ1-2): SAVISQKPSRDICQRGTSLTIQCQVDSQVTMMFWYRQQPGQSLTLIATANQGSEATYESGFVIDKFPISRPNLTFSTLTVSNMSPEDSSIYLCSVANRGGYGYTFGSGTRLTVV.

This clone has more than one count but fewer than ten. The CDR3 nucleotides are TGTGCCAGCAGCTTAGTAGCGGGACTGACTGAGCAGTTCTTC. Translation gives CASSLVAGLTEQFF. This rearrangement joins TRBV7-2 to TRBJ2-1; 8 bases line up with TRBD2. The trim removed 1 base at V and 9 bases at J, leaving 5 bases unmatched. The CDR3 totals 14 residues. Germline CDR1 is SGHTA and CDR2 is FQGNSA.

Of note for this clone: The same CDR3 can be traced to other DNA sequences in this sample. The chain carries TRBV6-1 and TRBJ2-1; 7 positions match TRBD2. Germline V gives CDR1 MNHNS, CDR2 SASEGT. The V segment lost 1 base and the J segment 0 bases; nucleotides outside the gene matches: 0. The CDR3 is 15 amino acids. CDR3 bases: TGTGCCAGCAGTGAAGGGACTAGCTCCTACAATGAGCAGTTCTTC. Its translation: CASSEGTSSYNEQFF.

V and J are TRBV7-2 and TRBJ1-4, with a tentative D call TRBD1 (6 bases). The CDR3 has 16 amino acids. V lost 3 bases, J lost 0 bases, and 11 bases lay in between. CDR1 SGHTA and CDR2 FQGNSA come from the germline V gene. This CDR3 reads CASSLVGTTTNEKLFF. The CDR3 DNA reads as TGTGCCAGCAGCTTGGTCGGGACAACAACTAATGAAAAACTGTTTTTT.

In this sample, this clone turned up a few times. The rearrangement links TRBV19 to TRBJ1-1; TRBD1 might be the D (5 bases). V was clipped by 4 bases and J by 5 bases, with 17 bases between them. The V gene's germline CDR1 is LNHDA and CDR2 SQIVND (reference sequence). This CDR3 contains 15 residues. This CDR3 reads CASSRQTTRETEAFF. The CDR3 DNA reads TGTGCCAGTAGTAGACAGACAACCAGGGAAACTGAAGCTTTCTTT.

This clone was found once. The gene calls are TRBV5-1 and TRBJ2-7; 10 nucleotides line up with TRBD1. CDR3 length: 15 amino acids. In germline, CDR1 is SGHRS, CDR2 YFSETQ. J lost 3 bases, V lost 5 bases, and 8 bases had no gene match. This CDR3 is CASRVDWTGGYEQYF. As DNA, the CDR3 is TGCGCCAGCAGAGTGGATTGGACAGGGGGCTACGAGCAGTACTTC.

V gene TRBV18 combines with J gene TRBJ1-6; TRBD1 matches at 8 bases. Germline CDR1 KGHSH, CDR2 LQKENI. V was clipped by 5 bases and J by 7 bases; unmatched bases: 4. This CDR3 spans 14 amino acids. CDR3 nucleotide sequence: TGTGCCAGCTCATTCGGACAGGGCAATTCACCCCTCCACTTT. It codes for CASSFGQGNSPLHF.

This rearrangement joins TRBV10-3 to TRBJ2-1, with D possibly being TRBD2 (6 bases). CDR3 length equals 15 residues. The germline V and J ends were trimmed by 11 bases and 0 bases, with 17 bases remaining between them. Germline V gene data show CDR1 as ENHRY and CDR2 as SYGVKD. CDR3 loop: CAVLQGLDSYNEQFF. CDR3 sequence (DNA): TGTGCCGTCCTCCAGGGACTCGACTCCTACAATGAGCAGTTCTTC.

The rearrangement links TRBV7-2 to TRBJ2-1; D is undetermined. Germline CDR1 is SGHTA and CDR2 is FQGNSA. The length of the CDR3 is 15 residues. The V end lost 1 base, the J end lost 0 bases, and 7 bases lay between the germline ends. CDR3 region: CASSLDWSSYNEQFF. CDR3 DNA: TGTGCCAGCAGCTTAGACTGGTCCTCCTACAATGAGCAGTTCTTC.

V is TRBV15 and J is TRBJ2-1; 7 nucleotides agree with TRBD2. The CDR3 totals 16 residues. Germline CDR1 reads LNHNV; CDR2 reads YYDKDF (reference sequence). J gave up 4 bases and V 3 bases, and 9 bases lay outside the gene matches. Here the CDR3 DNA reads TGTGCCACCAGCAGGATCAGACTAGCTAGATACAATGAGCAGTTCTTC. As protein: CATSRIRLARYNEQFF.

V gene TRBV2 combines with J gene TRBJ2-2, with D maybe TRBD1 (6 bases). Germline V gene data show CDR1 as SNHLY and CDR2 as FYNNEI. V lost 6 bases to trimming and J lost 4 bases, with 12 bases between them. The CDR3 extends over 14 amino acids. CDR3 coding DNA: TGTGCCAGCAGGGGGCAGGGGACCACCGGGGAGCTGTTTTTT. Protein product: CASRGQGTTGELFF.